The 9 T cell receptor beta chains below all came from one sample that was sequenced in a study of cytomegalovirus exposure and HLA in healthy donors. Primers included in the PCR were 60 Vbeta and 13 Jbeta primers. The repertoire was sequenced with immunoSEQ multiplex PCR; TCRdb's copy has only in-frame clones and lacks some. Here the sample spans over 150,000 clones, approximately 73% being singletons. Sequenced material: PBMCs. These receptors came from a woman between 18 and 29 years old in good health and CMV-seropositive.

The rearrangement joins TRBV7-9 to TRBJ1-6, with TRBD1 as a possible D gene (5 bases). Germline V gene sequence: CDR1 SEHNR, CDR2 FQNEAQ (reference sequence). The CDR3 contains 14 residues. The V gene lost 6 bases and the J gene lost 8 bases, with 14 bases spanning the gap. The CDR3 sequence: CASRSQGMDSPLHF. The CDR3 bases are TGTGCCAGCAGGAGCCAGGGAATGGATTCACCCCTCCACTTT.

V usage is TRBV7-2 and J usage is TRBJ2-2, with D uncertain. CDR1 and CDR2 from the germline V gene are SGHTA and FQGNSA. Trimming stripped 2 bases from V and 4 bases from J, with 5 bases between. This CDR3 spans 13 amino acids. The CDR3 DNA is TGTGCCAGCAGCTTAATAATCACCGGGGAGCTGTTTTTT. Translated: CASSLIITGELFF. Using reference TRBV7-2 and TRBJ2-2 for the parts outside the CDR3, the full variable domain is GAGVSQSPSNKVTEKGKDVELRCDPISGHTALYWYRQSLGQGLEFLIYFQGNSAPDKSGLPSDRFSAERTGGSVSTLTIQRTQQEDSAVYLCASSLIITGELFFGEGSRLTVL.

The V gene is TRBV28, the J gene TRBJ2-7; 7 bases are a match to TRBD1. Germline loops: CDR1 MDHEN, CDR2 SYDVKM. With 6 bases clipped from V and 0 bases from J, the junction kept 8 bases outside the gene matches. This CDR3 is built from 15 residues. For the CDR3, the DNA is TGTGCCAGCAGCCCGAGACAGGGTCACTCCTACGAGCAGTACTTC. This encodes CASSPRQGHSYEQYF.

This sequence joins TRBV28 and TRBJ1-6; possibly TRBD1 for D (6 bases). Looked up from germline, CDR1 is MDHEN and CDR2 is SYDVKM. The CDR3 contains 15 residues. V shed 7 bases and J shed 7 bases, with 17 bases lying between them. This CDR3 reads CASISTGGHNSPLHF. The CDR3 DNA is TGTGCCAGCATAAGCACCGGGGGGCACAATTCACCCCTCCACTTT. The variable domain in full, with the rest retrieved from reference TRBV28 and TRBJ1-6, is DVKVTQSSRYLVKRTGEKVFLECVQDMDHENMFWYRQDPGLGLRLIYFSYDVKMKEKGDIPEGYSVSREKKERFSLILESASTNQTSMYLCASISTGGHNSPLHFGNGTRLTVT.

This chain's CDR3 is CASSLGTGSKPQHF. CDR3 DNA sequence: TGTGCCAGCAGCCTCGGGACAGGGAGTAAGCCCCAGCATTTT. V gene TRBV7-6 combines with J gene TRBJ1-5; 9 nucleotides align to TRBD1. V lost 5 bases, J lost 8 bases, and 7 bases stayed unmatched. Germline V gene lookup returns CDR1 SGHVS and CDR2 FNYEAQ. The CDR3 has 14 amino acids.

On this clone: Other DNA sequences within the sample encode an identical CDR3. J is TRBJ2-5 and V is TRBV7-3, with D possibly TRBD2 on 6 matching bases. CDR1 is SGHTA and CDR2 is FQGTGA in the germline V gene. This CDR3 is 15 amino acids long. Trimming left V 3 bases short and J 0 bases short, with 11 bases between. The CDR3 sequence: CASSLGGEYQETQYF. The CDR3 DNA follows: TGTGCCAGCAGCTTGGGCGGGGAGTACCAAGAGACCCAGTACTTC.

This CDR3 reads CATSDDILSNQPQHF. Here the CDR3 DNA reads TGTGCCACCAGCGACGACATTCTCAGCAATCAGCCCCAGCATTTT. This chain links TRBV15 with TRBJ1-5; D gene uncertain. The CDR3 consists of 15 residues. The V gene lost 5 bases and the J gene lost 1 base, with 12 bases spanning the gap. Germline CDR1 and CDR2: LNHNV and YYDKDF (reference sequence).

The chain links TRBV5-1 to TRBJ1-1; the match to TRBD1 covers 8 bases. The CDR3 has 12 residues. V gave up 4 bases and J gave up 6 bases; unmatched junction bases: 2. The germline CDR1 and CDR2 sequences are SGHRS and YFSETQ. The CDR3 here is CASSLGQAEAFF. The CDR3 DNA reads as TGCGCCAGCAGCCTGGGACAGGCTGAAGCTTTCTTT.

CDR3 sequence: CASSPWTGRDYGYTF. For the CDR3, the DNA is TGCGCCAGCAGCCCCTGGACAGGGAGGGACTATGGCTACACCTTC. The chain carries TRBV5-1 and TRBJ1-2; 8 bases are shared with TRBD1. The V gene's germline CDR1 is SGHRS and CDR2 YFSETQ. The CDR3 has 15 residues. Germline trimming cut 4 bases from V and 3 bases from J; bases unmatched to any gene: 8.